The 8 T cell receptor beta chains in this list originate from one sample, sequenced in a study of multiple sclerosis patients with progressive multifocal leukoencephalopathy. The assay was immunoSEQ multiplex PCR, and TCRdb's table has in-frame clones only and misses some. The sample includes approximately 28,000 clones, approximately 90% of them seen just once. Time point indicated: time of PML onset. The sample was PBMCs, taken from a patient treated with natalizumab. The receptors stem from a woman between 35 and 50 years old with progressive multifocal leukoencephalopathy.

This chain uses TRBV30 with TRBJ1-1, with D tentatively TRBD1 (6 bases). Trimming stripped 2 bases from V and 0 bases from J, with 10 bases between. The germline V gene encodes CDR1 GTSNPN and CDR2 SVGIG (reference sequence). CDR3 length: 14 amino acids. CDR3 in amino acids: CAWSQDRMNTEAFF. CDR3 coding DNA: TGTGCCTGGAGTCAGGACAGAATGAACACTGAAGCTTTCTTT.

The chain couples TRBV19 to TRBJ1-4; D not resolved. Germline V gene data show CDR1 as LNHDA and CDR2 as SQIVND (reference sequence). The length of the CDR3 is 14 residues. Deletions cut 1 base from V and 5 bases from J, with 8 bases between. The chain's CDR3 is CASSIGTENEKLFF. In DNA form, the CDR3 reads TGTGCCAGTAGTATAGGGACGGAAAATGAAAAACTGTTTTTT.

V gene TRBV6-6 combines with J gene TRBJ1-2; possible D gene TRBD1, 6 bases. The V end lost 6 bases, the J end lost 4 bases, and 12 bases lay between the germline ends. The CDR3 consists of 13 residues. Germline V gene lookup returns CDR1 MNHNY and CDR2 SVGAGI (reference sequence). The CDR3 DNA follows: TGTGCCAGCAGCCGGGACACAGTCTATGGCTACACCTTC. Translated, it gives CASSRDTVYGYTF.

The chain uses TRBV5-1 and TRBJ2-3; 7 bases fit TRBD2. Germline CDR1 reads SGHRS; CDR2 reads YFSETQ. V was clipped by 0 bases and J by 4 bases; unmatched bases: 5. The CDR3 covers 15 residues. CDR3 in DNA: TGCGCCAGCAGCTTGGCGGGGGAGGGCCCAGATACGCAGTATTTT. Translation gives CASSLAGEGPDTQYF. The whole variable domain, remainder taken from reference TRBV5-1 and TRBJ2-3, is KAGVTQTPRYLIKTRGQQVTLSCSPISGHRSVSWYQQTPGQGLQFLFEYFSETQRNKGNFPGRFSGRQFSNSRSEMNVSTLELGDSALYLCASSLAGEGPDTQYFGPGTRLTVL.

J is TRBJ1-5 and V is TRBV7-9, with D uncertain. Germline V gives CDR1 SEHNR, CDR2 FQNEAQ (reference sequence). The CDR3 loop spans 13 amino acids. V lost 5 bases and J lost 9, with 14 bases in between. As DNA, the CDR3 is TGTGCCAGCAGCCAAGGGAGTGGAGTGCCCCAGCATTTT. It is translated as CASSQGSGVPQHF.

The CDR3 is CAWSTGFTYEQYF. The CDR3 coding sequence is TGTGCCTGGAGTACAGGGTTCACCTACGAGCAGTACTTC. The genes are TRBV30 and TRBJ2-7; the D gene is possibly TRBD1 (6 bases). This CDR3 comprises 13 residues. V was cut by 2 bases and J by 2 bases, with 10 bases left in between. Germline lookup yields CDR1 GTSNPN and CDR2 SVGIG (reference sequence).

The chain has TRBV6-6 and TRBJ1-2; weak D call: TRBD1 (6 bases). Trimming cost V 5 bases and J 8 bases, with 15 bases left between them. CDR1 is MNHNY, CDR2 SVGAGI, per germline (reference sequence). The CDR3 length is 13 residues. CDR3 nucleotides: TGTGCCAGCAGTCCCGGAGGGGGATTCGGCTACACCTTC. Translated: CASSPGGGFGYTF.

The gene calls are TRBV9 and TRBJ2-7; D possibly corresponds to TRBD2 (6 bases). This CDR3 spans 16 amino acids. Germline-derived CDR1 and CDR2 are SGDLS and YYNGEE. V was trimmed by 4 bases and J by 2 bases, leaving 19 bases between them. CDR3 protein: CASSSGGASSTYEQYF. In DNA, the CDR3 is TGTGCCAGCAGCTCAGGCGGGGCATCGTCTACCTACGAGCAGTACTTC.